This T cell receptor beta chain originates from a study of blood T cell repertoires in COVID-19. Looking at the study overall: Acute and convalescent COVID-19 samples came from the United States, Italy and Spain. Sources were T cells, B-cell-depleted T cells, or PBMCs; the material itself was cDNA or gDNA.

Authors' processing steps: It was from reference gene primer amplification that nucleated cell counts were estimated. Some clones are missing from TCRdb's copy, which holds only in-frame ones; the method was immunoSEQ multiplex PCR. That table is the source of V, J and clone size, and D and trimming were worked out from the DNA. The profile covers about 190,000 clones, with around 84% appearing a single time and about a fifth taken by the ten largest. The CDR3 spans 12 residues. Germline V gene sequence: CDR1 KGHDR, CDR2 SFDVKD. Trimming pared 8 bases from V and 1 base from J, leaving 4 bases between.

The sequencing input was peripheral blood. This clonotype originated in a human donor in a cohort sampled during active COVID-19. The chain carries TRBV24-1 and TRBJ2-2; D is unresolved. The CDR3 sequence: CATNQNTGELFF. DNA for the CDR3: TGTGCCACCAATCAGAACACCGGGGAGCTGTTTTTT.